These 18 T cell receptor beta chains were all obtained from the same sample, sequenced in a study of cytomegalovirus exposure and HLA in healthy donors. The PCR had 60 Vbeta and 13 Jbeta primers. Generated by immunoSEQ multiplex PCR, the TCRdb table keeps only in-frame clones and is missing some. The table lists about 98,000 clones, around four fifths of them singletons. Sequencing used PBMCs. All receptors derive from a female donor in good health and CMV-seropositive.

The V gene is TRBV4-1, the J gene TRBJ1-3; D not certain. This CDR3 contains 15 residues. CDR1 MGHRA and CDR2 YSYEKL come from the germline V gene. V lost 2 bases, J lost 4 bases, and 12 bases lay in between. The CDR3 sequence is CASSQWATTGNTIYF. The CDR3 nucleotides are TGCGCCAGCAGCCAATGGGCCACGACGGGAAACACCATATATTTT.

The V gene is TRBV7-9, the J gene TRBJ2-1; the match to TRBD2 covers 9 bases. V lost 7 bases, J lost 13 bases, and 5 bases stayed unmatched. The CDR3 runs to 11 residues. Germline V gene data show CDR1 as SEHNR and CDR2 as FQNEAQ (reference sequence). CDR3 bases: TGTGCCAGCACCGAGGGACTAGCCCAGTTCTTC. This encodes CASTEGLAQFF.

The chain employs TRBV6-5 and TRBJ2-4; D is possibly TRBD2 (5 bases). CDR1 is MNHEY, CDR2 SVGAGI, per germline. V gave up 5 bases and J gave up 5 bases, with 13 bases separating them. The CDR3 loop spans 14 amino acids. The CDR3 DNA reads as TGTGCCAGCAGTCAAAAATCCGGGGAAAACATTCAGTACTTC. Its protein product is CASSQKSGENIQYF.

This chain connects TRBV2 to TRBJ1-1; no firm D call. CDR3 length: 11 residues. Between the trimmed V and J ends, which lost 6 bases and 8 bases, there was a span of 10 bases. CDR1 is SNHLY, CDR2 FYNNEI, per germline. CDR3 loop: CASRDSSEAFF. The DNA for the CDR3 is TGTGCCAGCAGGGACTCTTCAGAAGCTTTCTTT.

The J gene is TRBJ2-7, the V gene TRBV7-8; 10 bases are a match to TRBD2. V gave up 6 bases and J gave up 6 bases; unmatched junction bases: 8. Germline V gene data show CDR1 as SGHVS and CDR2 as FQNEAQ. The CDR3 contains 14 residues. The CDR3 region is CASRLALAGVEQYF. The CDR3 nucleotides are TGTGCCAGCAGGTTGGCCCTAGCGGGAGTCGAGCAGTACTTC. Complete variable domain (other parts from reference TRBV7-8 and TRBJ2-7): GAGVSQSPRYKVAKRGQDVALRCDPISGHVSLFWYQQALGQGPEFLTYFQNEAQLDKSGLPSDRFFAERPEGSVSTLKIQRTQQEDSAVYLCASRLALAGVEQYFGPGTRLTVT.

This chain uses TRBV27 with TRBJ2-7; D gene uncertain. This CDR3 region has 15 residues. V was shortened by 2 bases and J by 0 bases, with 11 bases between the two germline ends. From germline, CDR1 is MNHEY and CDR2 SMNVEV (reference sequence). In DNA form, the CDR3 reads TGTGCCAGCAGTTTAAAACTTCACCACTCCTACGAGCAGTACTTC. Residues: CASSLKLHHSYEQYF.

This rearrangement joins TRBV27 to TRBJ2-1; perhaps TRBD1 as D (6 bases). Trimming left V 6 bases short and J 0 bases short, with 12 bases between. Looked up from germline, CDR1 is MNHEY and CDR2 is SMNVEV (reference sequence). This CDR3 region has 15 residues. The CDR3 region has the DNA TGTGCCAGCAGGGAGGACAGAAGCTCCTACAATGAGCAGTTCTTC. As protein: CASREDRSSYNEQFF.

This chain joins TRBV11-1 and TRBJ2-7, with 8 nucleotides matching TRBD1. The CDR3 spans 15 residues. Germline CDR1 SGHAT, CDR2 FQDESV (reference sequence). V lost 5 bases to trimming and J lost 0 bases; unmatched junction nucleotides: 6. As DNA, the CDR3 is TGTGCCAGCAGCCCCCGGGACAGGAGCTCCTACGAGCAGTACTTC. Its translation: CASSPRDRSSYEQYF. Looking up the rest from reference TRBV11-1 and TRBJ2-7 gives the full variable domain: EAEVAQSPRYKITEKSQAVAFWCDPISGHATLYWYRQILGQGPELLVQFQDESVVDDSQLPKDRFSAERLKGVDSTLKIQPAELGDSAMYLCASSPRDRSSYEQYFGPGTRLTVT.

V gene TRBV30 combines with J gene TRBJ1-2; D unresolved. This CDR3 is built from 11 residues. Germline CDR1 GTSNPN, CDR2 SVGIG (reference sequence). The V end lost 2 bases, the J end lost 8 bases, and 9 bases lay between the germline ends. The CDR3 sequence is CAWSPNSGYTF. The DNA for the CDR3 is TGTGCCTGGAGTCCCAATAGCGGCTACACCTTC.

V is TRBV10-3 and J is TRBJ1-5; tentative D call: TRBD1 (5 bases). The ends were cut back, 2 bases at V and 10 bases at J, with 18 bases in the middle. This CDR3 is built from 15 residues. The germline gives CDR1 ENHRY, CDR2 SYGVKD. This chain's CDR3 is CAISEREGQSFPQHF. The CDR3 DNA is TGTGCCATCAGTGAGAGGGAAGGACAATCGTTTCCCCAGCATTTT.

The sample holds a few counts of this clone. The chain couples TRBV5-1 to TRBJ2-6; 12 nucleotides line up with TRBD1. Per the germline V gene, CDR1 is SGHRS and CDR2 is YFSETQ. The ends lost 0 bases at V and 2 bases at J; junction bases unmatched: 6. CDR3 length equals 19 residues. CDR3: CASSLVRRDRGPGANVLTF. Written as DNA, the CDR3 is TGCGCCAGCAGCTTGGTCCGGCGGGACAGGGGGCCTGGGGCCAACGTCCTGACTTTC.

This sequence joins TRBV19 and TRBJ1-3, with 7 bases lining up with TRBD1. The CDR3 covers 15 residues. Germline values: CDR1 LNHDA, CDR2 SQIVND (reference sequence). J was trimmed by 4 bases and V by 4 bases; bases with no gene match: 7. In DNA form, the CDR3 reads TGTGCCAGTAGTACGTCGACAGGGTCCGGAAACACCATATATTTT. Amino acid sequence: CASSTSTGSGNTIYF. Full variable domain (outside the CDR3, taken from reference TRBV19 and TRBJ1-3): DGGITQSPKYLFRKEGQNVTLSCEQNLNHDAMYWYRQDPGQGLRLIYYSQIVNDFQKGDIAEGYSVSREKKESFPLTVTSAQKNPTAFYLCASSTSTGSGNTIYFGEGSWLTVV.

In this sample, this clone turned up a few times. The CDR3 region is CAIKQGVDDEQYF. CDR3 DNA sequence: TGTGCCATCAAACAGGGTGTCGACGACGAGCAGTACTTC. The J gene is TRBJ2-7, the V gene TRBV10-3, with D possibly matching TRBD1 (6 bases). V was pared by 7 bases and J by 5 bases, with 15 bases between. Germline V gene sequence: CDR1 ENHRY, CDR2 SYGVKD. CDR3 length: 13 amino acids.

The chain uses TRBV7-9 and TRBJ2-5; D might be TRBD2 (6 bases). There are 17 residues in the CDR3. The V gene's germline CDR1 is SEHNR and CDR2 FQNEAQ (reference sequence). V lost 5 bases and J lost 1, with 20 bases in between. The CDR3 coding sequence is TGTGCCAGCAGCCCCCAAGGGGTGCTAGCGAGCCAAGAGACCCAGTACTTC. It translates to CASSPQGVLASQETQYF.

Details on this clone: Mismatch with germline at one junction end may stem from a read error. The chain links TRBV7-9 to TRBJ2-3; 10 nucleotides match TRBD2. Germline CDR1 reads SEHNR; CDR2 reads FQNEAQ (reference sequence). This CDR3 spans 17 amino acids. CDR3 amino acids: CSSSLSTSGFSTDTQYF. The CDR3 DNA is TGTTCCAGCAGCTTATCGACTAGCGGGTTTAGCACAGATACGCAGTATTTT. Variable domain in full (rest from reference TRBV7-9 and TRBJ2-3): DTGVSQNPRHKITKRGQNVTFRCDPISEHNRLYWYRQTLGQGPEFLTYFQNEAQLEKSRLLSDRFSAERPKGSFSTLEIQRTEQGDSAMYLCSSSLSTSGFSTDTQYFGPGTRLTVL.

This chain connects TRBV6-1 to TRBJ2-7, with 12 bases identical to TRBD2. V lost 4 bases, J lost 3 bases, and 4 bases stayed unmatched. CDR1 and CDR2 (germline): MNHNS, SASEGT. The CDR3 is 15 residues long. The CDR3 region is CASSVSTSGSYEQYF. The CDR3, as DNA: TGTGCCAGCAGTGTGTCGACTAGCGGGAGCTACGAGCAGTACTTC.

Regarding this clone: A read error may account for a junction end that differs from germline. The CDR3 nucleotides are TGTGCCAGCAGTGCGCGGGGAGCCGGGGCCAACGTCCTGCCTTTC. Translation gives CASSARGAGANVLPF. The chain links TRBV6-1 to TRBJ2-6, with D possibly being TRBD2 (6 bases). The CDR3 loop spans 15 amino acids. CDR1 is MNHNS, CDR2 SASEGT, per germline.

The chain links TRBV7-9 to TRBJ2-7; 11 bases are a match to TRBD2. The CDR3 has 17 amino acids. Germline CDR1 reads SEHNR; CDR2 reads FQNEAQ (reference sequence). The J segment lost 2 bases and the V segment lost 2 bases, leaving 8 bases of the junction unmatched. The CDR3 is CASSLPPGTSGPYEQYF. As DNA, the CDR3 is TGTGCCAGCAGCTTACCTCCCGGGACTAGCGGTCCCTACGAGCAGTACTTC.